The 25 T cell receptor beta chains reported below all come from one sample, sequenced in a study of shared clonotypes between healthy human individuals. Method: immunoSEQ multiplex PCR; TCRdb's copy keeps in-frame clones and lacks some. In the table there are over a million clones, more than 95% of which are singletons. The sequenced sample consisted of naive CD4+ T cells sorted from blood. Subset: CD45RA+ positively selected. The receptors were gathered from a young man in good health.

The V call is TRBV27, the J call TRBJ2-2, with TRBD2 matching 9 bases. Germline V lookup: CDR1 MNHEY, CDR2 SMNVEV (reference sequence). This CDR3 spans 14 amino acids. V lost 4 bases, J lost 9 bases, and 6 bases stayed unmatched. CDR3 sequence reads: CASSSVAGVRELFF. Here the CDR3 DNA reads TGTGCCAGCAGTTCCGTAGCGGGAGTAAGGGAGCTGTTTTTT.

The CDR3 DNA sequence: TGTGCCAGCAGTGCCGTACTCTTGAGCTACGAGCAGTACTTC. It specifies CASSAVLLSYEQYF. The genes are TRBV6-1 and TRBJ2-7; no firm D call. Trimming shortened V by 4 bases and J by 3 bases, and 13 bases separated the two germline ends. This CDR3 comprises 14 residues. The germline V gene has CDR1 MNHNS and CDR2 SASEGT.

V and J are TRBV4-1 and TRBJ2-2; 9 bases agree with TRBD1. The CDR3 length is 17 residues. From germline, CDR1 is MGHRA and CDR2 YSYEKL. V dropped 2 bases and J dropped 2; count of bases not matched to a gene: 6. CDR3 sequence reads: CASSQLMDRGNTGELFF. In DNA, the CDR3 is TGCGCCAGCAGCCAATTAATGGACAGGGGAAACACCGGGGAGCTGTTTTTT.

The chain links TRBV4-2 to TRBJ2-5; 12 nucleotides match TRBD2. The CDR3 is made up of 18 amino acids. Germline assignment: CDR1 LGHNA and CDR2 YNFKEQ. After removal of 1 base from V and 5 bases from J, the junction contained 11 bases not matched to a gene. CDR3 DNA: TGTGCCAGCAGCCAAGGGGAGCGGGCTAGCGGGAGGGGGGAGACCCAGTACTTC. It is translated as CASSQGERASGRGETQYF.

The chain carries TRBV28 and TRBJ2-1, with 7 bases lining up with TRBD1. The CDR3 is 15 residues long. J gave up 4 bases and V 7 bases, and 10 bases lay outside the gene matches. Per the germline V gene, CDR1 is MDHEN and CDR2 is SYDVKM. CDR3: CASTTTGVMYNEQFF. The CDR3 region has the DNA TGTGCCAGCACAACCACAGGGGTTATGTACAATGAGCAGTTCTTC.

The V call is TRBV6-6, the J call TRBJ2-3; TRBD1 might be the D (6 bases). Germline V CDR1 and CDR2: MNHNY, SVGAGI (reference sequence). This CDR3 is 16 amino acids long. V was trimmed by 4 bases and J by 2 bases, leaving 16 bases between them. The CDR3, as DNA: TGTGCCAGCAGTTCCTTCAGCCGGGACACCACAGATACGCAGTATTTT. This sequence encodes CASSSFSRDTTDTQYF.

The V gene is TRBV28, the J gene TRBJ2-4; TRBD2 matches 12 bases. With V trimmed by 2 bases and J by 0 bases, 5 bases remained unmatched. The CDR3 has 18 residues. CDR1 MDHEN and CDR2 SYDVKM come from the germline V gene. The chain's CDR3 is CASSLSGLAGLAKNIQYF. CDR3 coding DNA: TGTGCCAGCAGTTTAAGTGGACTAGCGGGGTTAGCCAAAAACATTCAGTACTTC.

The chain couples TRBV11-1 to TRBJ2-5; no clear D. Trimming took 0 bases from V and 7 from J, leaving 6 bases between them. Germline CDR1 is SGHAT and CDR2 is FQDESV (reference sequence). The CDR3 has 12 amino acids. The CDR3 loop reads CASSLALGTQYF. In DNA, the CDR3 is TGTGCCAGCAGCTTAGCGCTCGGGACCCAGTACTTC.

CDR3 bases: TGCGCCAGCAGCTTGAGGGCGCTAGCTAATGAAAAACTGTTTTTT. It translates to CASSLRALANEKLFF. The chain recombines TRBV5-1 with TRBJ1-4; no reliable D call. The CDR3 runs 15 residues. Germline loops: CDR1 SGHRS, CDR2 YFSETQ. V lost 1 base and J lost 3, with 10 bases in between.

In its sample, this clone was seen once. The rearrangement uses TRBV7-2 and TRBJ2-5; no clear D gene. Germline lookup yields CDR1 SGHTA and CDR2 FQGNSA. Trimming shortened V by 1 base and J by 4 bases, and 7 bases separated the two germline ends. The CDR3 runs 13 residues. This chain's CDR3 is CASSLGGIETQYF. The CDR3 nucleotides read TGTGCCAGCAGCTTAGGAGGAATAGAGACCCAGTACTTC. Full variable domain (outside the CDR3, taken from reference TRBV7-2 and TRBJ2-5): GAGVSQSPSNKVTEKGKDVELRCDPISGHTALYWYRQSLGQGLEFLIYFQGNSAPDKSGLPSDRFSAERTGGSVSTLTIQRTQQEDSAVYLCASSLGGIETQYFGPGTRLLVL.

The chain is built from TRBV11-2 and TRBJ2-1; D tentatively reads TRBD1 or TRBD2 (5 bases each). This CDR3 spans 12 amino acids. CDR1 SGHAT and CDR2 FQNNGV come from the germline V gene. Deletions cut 3 bases from V and 14 bases from J, with 14 bases between. This CDR3 reads CASSFPGTRKFF. In nucleotides, the CDR3 is TGTGCCAGCAGCTTTCCCGGGACCAGAAAGTTCTTC.

V and J are TRBV29-1 and TRBJ2-7, with 8 positions matching TRBD1. The germline V gene encodes CDR1 SQVTM and CDR2 ANQGSEA. V was clipped by 5 bases and J by 2 bases; unmatched bases: 2. The CDR3 runs to 12 residues. CDR3 amino acids: CSVKTGAYEQYF. The CDR3, as DNA: TGCAGCGTTAAGACAGGGGCCTACGAGCAGTACTTC.

The genes are TRBV4-1 and TRBJ1-5; D perhaps matches TRBD1 (6 bases). The CDR3 runs to 15 residues. Germline V gene data show CDR1 as MGHRA and CDR2 as YSYEKL. Trimming shortened V by 1 base and J by 7 bases, and 14 bases separated the two germline ends. In DNA form, the CDR3 reads TGCGCCAGCAGCCAAGGACAGGAACGGTGGCAGCCCCAGCATTTT. This translates into CASSQGQERWQPQHF.

Of note for this clone: One end of the junction fails to match germline, which may point to a read error. This sequence joins TRBV5-4 and TRBJ1-1; 9 nucleotides match TRBD1. From germline, CDR1 is SGHNT and CDR2 YYREEE (reference sequence). The CDR3 is made up of 12 amino acids. DNA for the CDR3: TGTGCCAGCAGGTTGGACAGGGGAACAGCTTTCTTT. Its protein is CASRLDRGTAFF.

This clone was recorded only once. This chain joins TRBV5-1 and TRBJ2-1; 10 nucleotides align to TRBD2. The CDR3 covers 16 residues. CDR1 and CDR2 from the germline V gene are SGHRS and YFSETQ. V was clipped by 0 bases and J by 5 bases; unmatched bases: 5. CDR3: CASSLVGGLANNEQFF. As DNA, the CDR3 is TGCGCCAGCAGCTTGGTCGGGGGACTAGCGAACAATGAGCAGTTCTTC.

This chain uses TRBV19 with TRBJ2-7; TRBD2 matches at 12 bases. Germline V gene sequence: CDR1 LNHDA, CDR2 SQIVND (reference sequence). The V and J ends lost 6 bases and 4 bases, in that order; junction bases with no gene match: 4. The CDR3 extends over 14 amino acids. CDR3 sequence reads: CASRGTSGSYEQYF. The CDR3 coding sequence is TGTGCCAGTAGAGGGACTAGCGGGTCTTACGAGCAGTACTTC.

This chain joins TRBV7-2 and TRBJ2-2; D unclear. The germline V gene encodes CDR1 SGHTA and CDR2 FQGNSA. The CDR3 length is 17 residues. V was clipped by 5 bases and J by 0 bases, with 16 bases between them. CDR3 sequence reads: CASSPRRGPPNTGELFF. CDR3 in DNA: TGTGCCAGCAGCCCCCGAAGAGGACCTCCGAACACCGGGGAGCTGTTTTTT.

V usage is TRBV18 and J usage is TRBJ2-7, with no clear D. The V end lost 5 bases, the J end lost 3 bases, and 11 bases lay between the germline ends. The CDR3 spans 13 residues. Germline V gene sequence: CDR1 KGHSH, CDR2 LQKENI. The CDR3 reads CASSTQAGYEQYF. DNA of the CDR3: TGTGCCAGCTCAACTCAGGCCGGCTACGAGCAGTACTTC.

The V and J genes are TRBV9 and TRBJ1-4, with D possibly matching TRBD1 (5 bases). The germline V and J ends were trimmed by 3 bases and 4 bases, with 13 bases remaining between them. The CDR3 extends over 15 amino acids. Germline CDR1 and CDR2: SGDLS and YYNGEE. CDR3 bases: TGTGCCAGCAGCGCACAGACAGACATTAATGAAAAACTGTTTTTT. Protein sequence: CASSAQTDINEKLFF.

The chain carries TRBV5-4 and TRBJ1-2; D is perhaps TRBD1 (6 bases). Germline CDR1 reads SGHNT; CDR2 reads YYREEE (reference sequence). V lost 4 bases, J lost 0 bases, and 16 bases lay in between. This CDR3 has 16 residues. Written as DNA, the CDR3 is TGTGCCAGCAGCCTCGGGACAAGACCTGCTAACTATGGCTACACCTTC. Translating it yields CASSLGTRPANYGYTF.

The chain is built from TRBV7-2 and TRBJ2-2; unclear D gene. Germline-derived CDR1 and CDR2 are SGHTA and FQGNSA. The CDR3 contains 16 residues. The V end lost 4 bases, the J end lost 0 bases, and 12 bases lay between the germline ends. The CDR3 here is CASSYYPGANTGELFF. The CDR3 bases are TGTGCCAGCAGCTATTATCCAGGAGCGAACACCGGGGAGCTGTTTTTT.

The chain couples TRBV5-1 to TRBJ1-1; D perhaps matches TRBD1 (5 bases). The CDR3 is made up of 14 amino acids. CDR1 and CDR2 from the germline V gene are SGHRS and YFSETQ. V was pared by 1 base and J by 1 base, with 8 bases between. CDR3 amino acids: CASSLKRGNTEAFF. Here the CDR3 DNA reads TGCGCCAGCAGCTTGAAAAGGGGGAACACTGAAGCTTTCTTT.

The CDR3 reads CASSDPGQGATEAFF. CDR3 DNA sequence: TGCGCCAGCAGCGATCCGGGACAGGGGGCTACTGAAGCTTTCTTT. The V and J genes are TRBV5-1 and TRBJ1-1; TRBD1 aligns across 12 bases. Germline V gives CDR1 SGHRS, CDR2 YFSETQ. V lost 4 bases and J lost 5; bases outside the gene matches: 6. This CDR3 comprises 15 residues.

V usage is TRBV11-3 and J usage is TRBJ2-3; no definite D call. Germline V gene data show CDR1 as SGHNT and CDR2 as YENEEA. The CDR3 loop spans 12 amino acids. Trimming stripped 0 bases from V and 4 bases from J, with 2 bases between. The CDR3 here is CASSLDSDTQYF. The CDR3 DNA is TGTGCCAGCAGCTTAGATTCAGATACGCAGTATTTT.

The CDR3 here is CASTLPGRGGYEQYF. For the CDR3, the DNA is TGTGCCAGCACACTCCCAGGGAGGGGCGGCTACGAGCAGTACTTC. The chain is built from TRBV6-1 and TRBJ2-7, with TRBD2 matching 7 bases. CDR3 length: 15 residues. The germline gives CDR1 MNHNS, CDR2 SASEGT. The J segment lost 3 bases and the V segment lost 7 bases, leaving 12 bases of the junction unmatched.